Described below is a single TCR beta chain sequence and its context. The antigen is undetermined. This sample is drawn from a study of CD8 T cells in Susac syndrome. Findings and limits, study-wide: In its TCR sequencing and HLA analysis, the study acknowledged that the number of individuals was relatively small.

RNA amounts of about 0.5 to 1 ug underwent reverse transcription with random hexamers. Amplification of TCR beta CDR3 by immunoSEQ multiplex PCR spanned 54 Vbeta and 13 Jbeta. Using its own MiXCR run on the immunoSEQ multiplex PCR reads, TCRdb lists one record per CDR3 protein. The sample consists of about 200,000 distinct CDR3 sequences, around 93% of them appearing once. Healthy donors served as age- and sex-matched controls. It was negative isolation that provided the CD8+ and CD4+ T cells, whereas TEMRA cells were enriched by FACS. Germline CDR1 and CDR2: MDHEN and SYDVKM. The CDR3 runs 15 residues. The J segment lost 3 bases and the V segment lost 5 bases, leaving 7 bases of the junction unmatched.

The genes are TRBV28 and TRBJ2-3; 8 bases match TRBD2. Sequencing was carried out using CD4+ T cells from PBMCs. The TCR originated in a human donor in good health. The CDR3, as DNA: TGTGCCAGCAGTCCGGGAGGGGTGGGGACAGATACGCAGTATTTT. This gives the protein CASSPGGVGTDTQYF.